In this sample, the clone carrying this TCR beta chain turned up many times. Its antigen is undetermined. This record belongs to a study of T-cell reconstitution after alpha-beta-depleted transplantation in children. For TCRbeta, the library was prepared with unique molecular identifiers. TCRdb reprocessed the PCR reads via MiXCR and lists one record per CDR3 protein. The sample lists a few hundred thousand distinct CDR3 sequences, around two fifths occurring once. V lost 3 bases and J lost 5; bases outside the gene matches: 7. This CDR3 is 16 amino acids long. CDR1 and CDR2 from the germline V gene are MDHEN and SYDVKM. Study observations and caveats: Some patients showed high day-60 TCRbeta diversity, which derived from surviving recipient T cells and thymic progenitors.

This clonotype originated in a girl aged 2-10 years with aplastic anemia, due to receive a stem cell transplant. The chain couples TRBV28 to TRBJ2-5; 12 bases map to TRBD1. The sequencing here drew on PBMCs, taken before TCRalphabeta/CD19-depleted stem cell transplant. The CDR3 spells CASSFPGQGAEETQYF. CDR3 coding DNA: TGTGCCAGCAGTTTCCCGGGACAGGGGGCTGAGGAGACCCAGTACTTC.